This T cell receptor (beta chain) was found in a study of blood T cell repertoires in COVID-19. Assay used: immunoSEQ multiplex PCR; TCRdb lists only in-frame clones, some missing. Altogether about 83,000 clones are present, around 84% being singletons, with the ten largest covering 22%. The junction had 5 bases not matched to a gene; V was cut back by 3 bases and J by 4 bases. There are 14 residues in the CDR3. CDR1 is SGDLS, CDR2 YYNGEE, per germline. This chain uses TRBV9 with TRBJ1-2; the match to TRBD1 covers 8 bases. The source is a woman older than 75 in a cohort sampled during active or convalescent COVID-19. Input material: peripheral blood. CDR3 sequence reads: CASSAGQGPYGYTF. The DNA for the CDR3 is TGTGCCAGCAGCGCCGGACAGGGCCCCTATGGCTACACCTTC.